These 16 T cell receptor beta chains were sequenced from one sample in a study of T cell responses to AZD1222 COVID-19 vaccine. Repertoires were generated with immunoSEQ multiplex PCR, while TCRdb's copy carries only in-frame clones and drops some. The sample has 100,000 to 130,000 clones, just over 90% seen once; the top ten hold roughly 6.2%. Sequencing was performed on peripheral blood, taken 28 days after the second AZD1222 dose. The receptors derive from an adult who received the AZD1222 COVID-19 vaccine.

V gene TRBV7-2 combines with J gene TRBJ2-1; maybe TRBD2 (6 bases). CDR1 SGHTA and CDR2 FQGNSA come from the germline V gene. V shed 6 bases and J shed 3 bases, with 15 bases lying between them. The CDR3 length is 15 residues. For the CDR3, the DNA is TGTGCCAGCAGGTCTACTGGCGGGGTCTACAATGAGCAGTTCTTC. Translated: CASRSTGGVYNEQFF.

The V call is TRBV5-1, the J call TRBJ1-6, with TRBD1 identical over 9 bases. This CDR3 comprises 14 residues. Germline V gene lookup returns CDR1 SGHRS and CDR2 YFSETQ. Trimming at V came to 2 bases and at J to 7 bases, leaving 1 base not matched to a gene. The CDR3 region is CASSFGQGNSPLHF. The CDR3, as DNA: TGCGCCAGCAGCTTTGGACAGGGGAATTCACCCCTCCACTTT.

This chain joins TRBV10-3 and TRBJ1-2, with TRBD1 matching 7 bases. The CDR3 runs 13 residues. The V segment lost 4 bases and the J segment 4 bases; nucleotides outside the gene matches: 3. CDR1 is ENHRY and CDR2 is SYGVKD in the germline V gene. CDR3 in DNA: TGTGCCATCAGTGGCGAGGGGGCCTATGGCTACACCTTC. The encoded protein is CAISGEGAYGYTF.

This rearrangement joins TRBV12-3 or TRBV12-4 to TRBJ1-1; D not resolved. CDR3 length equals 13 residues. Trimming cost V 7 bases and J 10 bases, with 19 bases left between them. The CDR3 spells CASTQEGRTRAFF. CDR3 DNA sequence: TGTGCCAGCACCCAAGAGGGCAGGACGAGAGCTTTCTTT.

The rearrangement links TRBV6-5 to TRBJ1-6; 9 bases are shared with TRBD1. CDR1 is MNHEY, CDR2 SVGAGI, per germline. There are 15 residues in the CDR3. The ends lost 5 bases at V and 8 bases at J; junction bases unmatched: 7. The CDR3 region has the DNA TGTGCCAGCAGTCCCAACACAGGGGGCGATTCACCCCTCCACTTT. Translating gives CASSPNTGGDSPLHF.

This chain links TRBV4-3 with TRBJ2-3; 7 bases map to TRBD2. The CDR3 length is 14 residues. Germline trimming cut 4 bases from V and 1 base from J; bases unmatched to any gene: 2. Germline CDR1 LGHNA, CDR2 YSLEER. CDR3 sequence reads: CASSPAGGTDTQYF. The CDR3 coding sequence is TGCGCCAGCAGCCCTGCGGGGGGCACAGATACGCAGTATTTT.

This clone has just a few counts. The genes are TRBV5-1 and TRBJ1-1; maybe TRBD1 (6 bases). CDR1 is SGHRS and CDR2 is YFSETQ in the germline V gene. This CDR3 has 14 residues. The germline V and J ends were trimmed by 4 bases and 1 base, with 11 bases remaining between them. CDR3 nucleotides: TGCGCCAGCAGCCTAGGACAGACGAACACTGAAGCTTTCTTT. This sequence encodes CASSLGQTNTEAFF.

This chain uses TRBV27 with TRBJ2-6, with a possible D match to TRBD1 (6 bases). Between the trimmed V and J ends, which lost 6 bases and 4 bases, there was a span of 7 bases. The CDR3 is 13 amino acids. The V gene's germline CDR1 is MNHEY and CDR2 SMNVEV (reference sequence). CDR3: CASRGGGANVLTF. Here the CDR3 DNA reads TGTGCCAGCAGAGGGGGAGGGGCCAACGTCCTGACTTTC.

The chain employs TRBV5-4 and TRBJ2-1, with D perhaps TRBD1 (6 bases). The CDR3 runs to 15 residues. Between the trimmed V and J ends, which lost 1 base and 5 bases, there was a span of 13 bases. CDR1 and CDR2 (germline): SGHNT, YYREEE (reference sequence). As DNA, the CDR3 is TGTGCCAGCAGCTTGAAGGCAGGGGTCAACAATGAGCAGTTCTTC. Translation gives CASSLKAGVNNEQFF. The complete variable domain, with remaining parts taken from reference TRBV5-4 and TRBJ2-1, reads ETGVTQSPTHLIKTRGQQVTLRCSSQSGHNTVSWYQQALGQGPQFIFQYYREEENGRGNFPPRFSGLQFPNYSSELNVNALELDDSALYLCASSLKAGVNNEQFFGPGTRLTVL.

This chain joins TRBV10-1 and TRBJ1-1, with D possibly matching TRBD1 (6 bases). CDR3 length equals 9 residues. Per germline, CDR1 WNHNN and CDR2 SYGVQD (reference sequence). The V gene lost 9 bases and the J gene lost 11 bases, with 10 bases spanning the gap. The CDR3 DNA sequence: TGCGCCAGAGGACAGTGGGCTTTCTTT. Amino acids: CARGQWAFF.

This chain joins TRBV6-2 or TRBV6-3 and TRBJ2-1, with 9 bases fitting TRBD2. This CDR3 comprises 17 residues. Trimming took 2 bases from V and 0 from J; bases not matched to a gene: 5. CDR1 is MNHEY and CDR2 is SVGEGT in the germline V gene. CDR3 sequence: CASSYPLAGASYNEQFF. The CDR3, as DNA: TGTGCCAGCAGTTACCCTTTAGCGGGGGCCTCCTACAATGAGCAGTTCTTC.

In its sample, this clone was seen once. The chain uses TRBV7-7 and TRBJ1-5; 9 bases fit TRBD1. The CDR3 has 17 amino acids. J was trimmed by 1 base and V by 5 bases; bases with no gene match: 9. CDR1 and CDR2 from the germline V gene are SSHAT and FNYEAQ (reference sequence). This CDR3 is CASSQPRDRESNQPQHF. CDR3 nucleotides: TGTGCCAGCAGCCAGCCCCGGGACAGGGAGAGCAATCAGCCCCAGCATTTT.

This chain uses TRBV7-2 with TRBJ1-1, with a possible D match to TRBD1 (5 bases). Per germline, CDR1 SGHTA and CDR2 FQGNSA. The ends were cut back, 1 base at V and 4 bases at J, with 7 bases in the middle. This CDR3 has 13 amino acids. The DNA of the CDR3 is TGTGCCAGCAGCTTAGTGAGGGGCACTGAAGCTTTCTTT. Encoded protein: CASSLVRGTEAFF.

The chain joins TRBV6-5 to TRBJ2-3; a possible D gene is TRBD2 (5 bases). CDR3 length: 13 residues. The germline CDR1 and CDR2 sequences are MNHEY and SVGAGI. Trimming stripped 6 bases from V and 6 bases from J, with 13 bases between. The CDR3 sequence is CASRSPGMDTQYF. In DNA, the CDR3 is TGTGCCAGCAGATCCCCGGGAATGGATACGCAGTATTTT.

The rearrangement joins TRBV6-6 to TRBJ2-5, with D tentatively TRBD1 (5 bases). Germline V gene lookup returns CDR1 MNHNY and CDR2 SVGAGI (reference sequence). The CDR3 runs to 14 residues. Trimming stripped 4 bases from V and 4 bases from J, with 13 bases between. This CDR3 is CASSSSGYGETQYF. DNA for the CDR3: TGTGCCAGCAGTTCCTCAGGGTATGGAGAGACCCAGTACTTC.

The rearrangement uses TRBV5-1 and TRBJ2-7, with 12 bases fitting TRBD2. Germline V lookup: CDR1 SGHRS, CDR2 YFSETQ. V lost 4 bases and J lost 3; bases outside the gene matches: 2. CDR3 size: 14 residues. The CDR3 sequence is CASSRTSGVYEQYF. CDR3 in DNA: TGCGCCAGCAGCCGGACTAGCGGGGTCTACGAGCAGTACTTC.